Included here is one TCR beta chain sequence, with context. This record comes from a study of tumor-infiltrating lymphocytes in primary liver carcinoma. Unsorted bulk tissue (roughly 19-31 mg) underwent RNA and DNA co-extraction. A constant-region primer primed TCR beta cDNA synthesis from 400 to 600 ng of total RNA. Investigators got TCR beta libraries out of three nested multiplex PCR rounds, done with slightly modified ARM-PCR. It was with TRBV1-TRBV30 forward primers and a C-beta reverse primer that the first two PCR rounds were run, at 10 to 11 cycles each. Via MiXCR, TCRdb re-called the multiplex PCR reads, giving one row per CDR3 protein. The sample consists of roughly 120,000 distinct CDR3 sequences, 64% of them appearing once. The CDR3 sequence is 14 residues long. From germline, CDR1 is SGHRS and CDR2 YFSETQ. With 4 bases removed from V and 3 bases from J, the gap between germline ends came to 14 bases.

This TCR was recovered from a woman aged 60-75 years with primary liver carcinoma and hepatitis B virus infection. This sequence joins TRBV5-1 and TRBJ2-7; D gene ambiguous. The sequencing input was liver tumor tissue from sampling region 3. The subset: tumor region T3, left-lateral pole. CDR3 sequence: CASSRVIEHYEQYF. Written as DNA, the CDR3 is TGCGCCAGCAGCCGGGTCATTGAACACTACGAGCAGTACTTC. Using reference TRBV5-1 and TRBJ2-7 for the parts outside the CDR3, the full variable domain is KAGVTQTPRYLIKTRGQQVTLSCSPISGHRSVSWYQQTPGQGLQFLFEYFSETQRNKGNFPGRFSGRQFSNSRSEMNVSTLELGDSALYLCASSRVIEHYEQYFGPGTRLTVT.